What follows is one T cell receptor beta chain and its context. This clone was observed once. What this receptor recognizes is not known. Base qualities are not recorded, but no much larger clone differs from it by a single base. The data originate from a study of cytomegalovirus exposure and HLA in healthy donors (dated by TCRdb to about 2017). For context, the study as a whole: According to an earlier analysis of several hundred of the donors, about 179 million T cells yielded some 120 million unique TCR beta sequences and more than 250 Gb of sequence data. The study used immunosequencing to profile the T cell repertoires of 666 subjects and linked those repertoires to cytomegalovirus serostatus. Typing coverage varied by locus: roughly 620-640 donors for A, B, C, DRB1 and DQB1; approximately 500 for DQA1; nearly 610 for DPA1; 450 to 480 for DPB1. An earlier analysis of some 500 of the donors applied high-throughput TCR beta sequencing to assess whether each TCR beta V gene segment acted as functional or pseudogenic. A separate validation cohort of about 110 different subjects was used in addition to the roughly 620-subject first cohort. A later genetic analysis used genome-wide SNP genotypes for about 60% of the roughly 700 donors, treating that subset as a discovery cohort. Roughly 300 gigabases of sequencing data and 70 million to 95 million unique TCR sequences made up an early release that covered under 750 HLA-typed donors. The study aimed to test whether cataloging public T cell receptors could reveal signatures of past pathogen exposure. Among the roughly 380 genotyped donors, around 81% belonged to the genetic ancestry cluster associated with self-reported Caucasian donors. To predict cytomegalovirus infection status, the study brought together high-throughput TCR immunosequencing, statistical association of individual TCRs with disease status, and machine learning. HLA typing covered class I and class II loci at four-digit resolution. Among 398 genotyped donors of the cohort, an average of roughly 230,000 unique TCR beta nucleotide sequences was sequenced per donor, of which 15% to 20% were non-productive. Alongside the repertoire data, information on donor age, sex, ethnicity and CMV serostatus was compiled. The later analysis used no new phenotypic data to find candidate immune exposures, relying instead on TCR beta sequences and their occurrence across donors. To study patterns of TCR occurrence, a later analysis re-analyzed previously published TCR beta repertoires from around 660 donors and added high-resolution HLA genotyping. All discovery cohort repertoires had been generated on a single sequencing platform. Four or five DR-DQ haplotypes were handled as single units for association and clustering because linkage in the cohort was strong. Paper-wide results and their limitations: Only TCR beta chains were sequenced in this cohort, and the absence of alpha or paired-chain data limited detectable features. Because the 87-base-pair reads could not distinguish some IMGT-functional V segments, including TRBV6-2 and TRBV6-3, those segments were excluded. CMV serostatus was the only immune exposure information available for the cohort. When HLA alleles, especially DR and DQ, strongly co-occurred, TCR associations were difficult to assign to individual alleles. V-gene and J-gene trimming of TCR beta chains was associated with a missense DCLRE1C variant in a later genetic analysis, and the association was replicated in an independent cohort. In an earlier analysis of approximately 590 of the donors, most TCR beta V segments appeared in productive rearrangements about 90% or about 30% of the time, broadly matching IMGT annotations. A later genetic analysis reported fewer N-insertions in productive TCRs among donors in an Asian-associated ancestry cluster than the roughly 720-donor mean. According to the authors, the approach could potentially be generalized to other disease states and immunological phenotypes. A further reported finding was that TCR beta sequences accurately predicted the HLA-A and HLA-B alleles for most subjects in the first cohort. According to a later analysis, TCR association rates differed among HLA loci, with DRB1 alleles showing the most associated TCRs and HLA-C alleles showing the fewest. Compared with equally common non-associated chains, HLA-associated TCR beta chains in a later analysis were more clonally expanded and had lower generation probabilities. The classifier was reported to diagnose cytomegalovirus status with high specificity and sensitivity in both the original cohort and the validation cohort. The study listed around 160 TCR beta chains as associated with cytomegalovirus. Most TCR sequences were observed very rarely across donors, whereas some public TCRs were present in many individuals. The sequencing pipeline was judged likely to have produced a cluster of highly shared sequence variants as a technical artifact. Most CMV-associated TCR beta chains appeared to be HLA-restricted in a later analysis, and the HLA associations seemed to be driven largely by CMV exposure. Several of the top co-occurrence clusters appeared to be linked to parvovirus B19, influenza, CMV and Epstein-Barr virus, according to a later analysis. In vitro tests confirmed that a few of the cytomegalovirus-associated TCR beta chains recognize cytomegalovirus antigens. Presence/absence analyses assumed roughly uniform sequencing depth across donors, an assumption that may not hold. Because HLA typing was unavailable for some donors at each locus, only the typed subset was used in association tests. Because counts were too low, around 18 rarely observed V segments, including chromosome 9 orphons, were left out of the earlier analysis of 587 of the donors. A later analysis associated about 18,000 TCR beta sequences with specific HLA alleles at a false discovery rate of 0.05. Linkage disequilibrium might explain the correlated functional status among segregating V segments, but an unknown experimental factor could not be excluded.

In total, about 650 healthy bone marrow donors made up the cohort. Cohort members were all nominally healthy when sampled, although unrecorded immune exposures were likely present. The donor was CMV seronegative and belonged to the group of over 350 seronegative cohort members. Every donor gave a peripheral blood sample, and the peripheral blood mononuclear cells from that sample were used for TCR beta sequencing. Genomic DNA extraction from the blood cell samples was performed with the Qiagen DNeasy Blood Extraction Kit. At the junction V is shortened by 7 bases and J by 10 bases; bases outside the gene matches: 6. CDR1 is given as ENHRY and CDR2 as SYGVKD, both from the germline V gene. Measured from the cysteine to the phenylalanine, the CDR3 is 14 residues long. Of the read, only the CDR3 DNA is kept; its 42 bases are in frame from base 1. Library method: the immunoSEQ multiplex PCR assay. For the multiplex PCR, a mixture combining 60 forward primers for TCR Vbeta segments and 13 reverse primers for TCR Jbeta segments was used. Amplification of the CDR3 region of rearranged TCR beta genes was performed with a multiplex PCR assay on genomic DNA. The amplified TCR beta libraries were sequenced on the Illumina HiSeq System as 87-base-pair reads. The published analysis was carried out like this. In a later analysis, roughly 80 million unique TCR beta chains were counted across the approximately 620 repertoires, and around 10 million of these chains were shared by at least two donors. To remove PCR and sequencing errors, raw reads were error-corrected and collapsed into unique sequences using a nearest-neighbor algorithm that merged closely related sequences. CDR3 sequences were aligned to IMGT reference sequences to assign V, D and J gene segments. For a sequence to be retained, a match of at least six nucleotides was required to both a V gene segment and a J gene segment. Rearrangements were classified as productive when the CDR3 lacked stop codons and remained in frame with V and J, and all other rearrangements were classified as non-productive. Following IMGT convention, CDR3 was defined as the stretch from the second conserved V-encoded cysteine to the conserved J-encoded phenylalanine. In an earlier analysis of around 570 of the donors, sequences lacking an unambiguous match to a single V gene segment were excluded. In an earlier analysis of approximately 590 of the donors, V segments were called functional above 56.7% productive rearrangements and were called segregating when the between-donor standard deviation exceeded 5%. A statistical classification framework was built for diagnosing cytomegalovirus status from the catalog of TCR beta chain sequences. A later analysis assigned V and J genes by comparing TCR nucleotide sequences with IMGT/GENE-DB human TR gene sequences. Using the TCRdist pipeline, a later analysis assigned CDR3 sequences along with most-parsimonious VDJ recombination scenarios. In a later analysis, each TCR beta chain was defined by its CDR3 amino acid sequence together with its V-gene family, and reads without a unique V-gene family were excluded. To address suspected cross-contamination and a sequencing artifact, a later analysis removed a few hundred highly shared, low-generation-probability nucleotide sequences. For each public chain, a later analysis derived a clonal expansion index from normalized ranks of inferred template counts within each repertoire. In a later analysis, generation probabilities were computed using a VDJ recombination model fitted to out-of-frame rearrangements, and the results were checked against IGoR. Hypergeometric tests were used in a later analysis to score TCR-TCR, TCR-HLA and TCR-CMV co-occurrence, with a repertoire-size bias correction applied to the TCR pairs. In a later analysis, false discovery rates were estimated by permuting HLA or CMV assignments 20 times. A later analysis grouped co-occurring TCRs with DBSCAN, adding TCRdist sequence similarity when clustering within HLA-allele-positive subsets. For co-occurrence clustering, repertoires with fewer than 30,000 or more than 120,000 public chains were excluded, along with a handful of repertoires with anomalous nucleotide sharing. Drawn from immuneACCESS, this table holds only the in-frame rearrangements with V and J called that TCRdb kept. Clones are partly lost; checked studies trace under half to an unresolved V gene and leave the rest unexplained. D and trimming come from the DNA, and the V and J calls and clone size come from that table. The sample includes over 150,000 clones, with approximately 76% observed a single time. The ten largest clones add up to about 1.3% of the sample.

The chain is encoded by TRBV10-3 joined to TRBJ2-1; 14 nucleotides in the junction match TRBD2. The TCR sequence derives from a man aged 55 to 70 in good health and CMV-seronegative. Sequences were obtained from PBMCs. The nucleotide sequence reads TGTGCCATCATGACTAGCGGGAGGGCCGGGGAGCAGTTCTTC. It translates to CAIMTSGRAGEQFF.